The 19 T cell receptor beta chains below were found in one sample sequenced in a study of T cell responses to AZD1222 COVID-19 vaccine. Sequencing was performed with immunoSEQ multiplex PCR; in TCRdb, only in-frame clones are kept and a portion is missing. The profile shows roughly 100,000 clones, around 90% of them singletons. The material sequenced was peripheral blood, taken on day 0 of AZD1222 vaccination. Receptors were obtained from an adult in good health.

This chain uses TRBV12-3 or TRBV12-4 with TRBJ1-2; D is ambiguous. V was trimmed by 3 bases and J by 4 bases, leaving 3 bases between them. CDR3 length: 11 residues. For the CDR3, the DNA is TGTGCCAGCAGTTTTGGCTATGGCTACACCTTC. It is translated as CASSFGYGYTF.

The J gene is TRBJ1-5, the V gene TRBV6-1, with D perhaps matching TRBD1 (5 bases). V was cut by 1 base and J by 7 bases, with 14 bases left in between. CDR3 length: 15 residues. Germline V lookup: CDR1 MNHNS, CDR2 SASEGT. The CDR3 coding sequence is TGTGCCAGCAGTGAAGTTCTGGGGCGCGAGCAGCCCCAGCATTTT. It specifies CASSEVLGREQPQHF.

This clone was counted a single time. The rearrangement links TRBV7-6 to TRBJ1-1, with 7 bases fitting TRBD1. The V gene's germline CDR1 is SGHVS and CDR2 FNYEAQ. J was trimmed by 4 bases and V by 5 bases; bases with no gene match: 4. The CDR3 loop spans 13 amino acids. Here the CDR3 DNA reads TGTGCCAGCAGCCAGGGGGAATTCACTGAAGCTTTCTTT. Amino acid sequence: CASSQGEFTEAFF.

The CDR3 nucleotides read TGTGCCAGCAGTTACTGGGCACCGGGACCGAACGAGCAGTACTTC. Translating gives CASSYWAPGPNEQYF. The V call is TRBV6-2 or TRBV6-3, the J call TRBJ2-7; possibly TRBD1 or TRBD2 for D (5 bases each). CDR1 and CDR2 (germline): MNHEY, SVGEGT. V was shortened by 1 base and J by 5 bases, with 15 bases between the two germline ends. This CDR3 has 15 residues.

The chain is built from TRBV28 and TRBJ2-1, with 9 bases fitting TRBD1. Germline values: CDR1 MDHEN, CDR2 SYDVKM. The CDR3 runs 16 residues. The V segment lost 2 bases and the J segment 6 bases; nucleotides outside the gene matches: 8. The DNA for the CDR3 is TGTGCCAGCAGTTTAGGAGGGACAGGGCCCTCCAATGAGCAGTTCTTC. Translation: CASSLGGTGPSNEQFF.

This chain uses TRBV12-3 or TRBV12-4 with TRBJ1-5; D ambiguous. CDR3 length: 12 residues. V lost 3 bases and J 4 bases, leaving 4 bases between the germline ends. The CDR3 bases are TGTGCCAGCAGTTTCGGGAATCAGCCCCAGCATTTT. Its protein is CASSFGNQPQHF.

V is TRBV12-3 or TRBV12-4 and J is TRBJ2-1; 10 bases match TRBD2. The V and J ends lost 6 bases and 8 bases, in that order; junction bases with no gene match: 1. This CDR3 has 12 amino acids. For the CDR3, the DNA is TGTGCCAGCAGGAGCGGGAGGGATGAGCAGTTCTTC. Translated: CASRSGRDEQFF.

The chain combines TRBV5-1 with TRBJ1-3; D remains ambiguous. CDR1 and CDR2 from the germline V gene are SGHRS and YFSETQ. The CDR3 spans 16 residues. V was clipped by 0 bases and J by 0 bases, with 10 bases between them. CDR3 DNA sequence: TGCGCCAGCAGCTTGGTTGCGGGCCCCTCTGGAAACACCATATATTTT. It is translated as CASSLVAGPSGNTIYF.

Comment on this clone: Other DNA variants within this sample encode the same CDR3. The chain couples TRBV12-3 or TRBV12-4 to TRBJ2-5; possibly TRBD1 for D (5 bases). This CDR3 region has 13 residues. V shed 3 bases and J shed 2 bases, with 7 bases lying between them. CDR3 sequence (DNA): TGTGCCAGCAGTTTGGGGCCACAAGAGACCCAGTACTTC. Translating gives CASSLGPQETQYF.

The chain is built from TRBV27 and TRBJ2-2, with 11 bases lining up with TRBD2. Germline-derived CDR1 and CDR2 are MNHEY and SMNVEV (reference sequence). The CDR3 is 16 amino acids. V shed 2 bases and J 7 bases; nucleotides not matched to a gene: 6. In DNA, the CDR3 is TGTGCCAGCAGTTTAACTAGCGGGAGCTTTGTCGGGGAGCTGTTTTTT. This codes for CASSLTSGSFVGELFF.

This clone was observed a few times. This chain uses TRBV14 with TRBJ2-7; tentatively, D is TRBD1 (5 bases). This CDR3 is 14 amino acids long. Deletions cut 2 bases from V and 3 bases from J, with 11 bases between. Germline assignment: CDR1 SGHDN and CDR2 FVKESK. CDR3 protein: CASSQYQGIYEQYF. CDR3 bases: TGTGCCAGCAGCCAATATCAGGGAATCTACGAGCAGTACTTC. The full variable domain, rest sourced from reference TRBV14 and TRBJ2-7, is EAGVTQFPSHSVIEKGQTVTLRCDPISGHDNLYWYRRVMGKEIKFLLHFVKESKQDESGMPNNRFLAERTGGTYSTLKVQPAELEDSGVYFCASSQYQGIYEQYFGPGTRLTVT.

The chain combines TRBV4-3 with TRBJ1-6; D unresolved. Germline V gene lookup returns CDR1 LGHNA and CDR2 YSLEER. The CDR3 consists of 13 residues. Trimming shortened V by 3 bases and J by 6 bases, and 6 bases separated the two germline ends. The CDR3 region has the DNA TGCGCCAGCAGCCAGGAACCTAATTCACCCCTCCACTTT. Its protein product is CASSQEPNSPLHF.

The J gene is TRBJ2-3, the V gene TRBV6-4; either TRBD1 or TRBD2 may supply D (6 bases each). V lost 9 bases and J lost 6, with 10 bases in between. From germline, CDR1 is MRHNA and CDR2 SNTAGT. This CDR3 is built from 11 residues. Here the CDR3 reads CASEGGDTQYF. Written as DNA, the CDR3 is TGTGCCAGTGAAGGGGGGGATACGCAGTATTTT.

About this clone: A read error may produce the germline difference seen at one junction end. J is TRBJ2-2 and V is TRBV2; 8 bases are shared with TRBD2. CDR3 length equals 15 residues. Germline CDR1 SNHLY, CDR2 FYNNEI. The CDR3 DNA sequence: TGTGCCAGCAGTGAAGTGACTAGCGTTACCGGTGAGCTGTTTTTT. Its protein is CASSEVTSVTGELFF.

V gene TRBV7-8 combines with J gene TRBJ2-5; D is perhaps TRBD1 (5 bases). The CDR3 extends over 15 amino acids. The V gene lost 2 bases and the J gene lost 1 base, with 11 bases spanning the gap. Germline-derived CDR1 and CDR2 are SGHVS and FQNEAQ. CDR3 nucleotide sequence: TGTGCCAGCAGCTTAACTGGGGCGGTCCAAGAGACCCAGTACTTC. It is translated as CASSLTGAVQETQYF.

This clone appeared a single time. The gene calls are TRBV27 and TRBJ1-6; D remains ambiguous. V shed 3 bases and J shed 10 bases, with 10 bases lying between them. CDR1 and CDR2 from the germline V gene are MNHEY and SMNVEV (reference sequence). The CDR3 sequence is 13 residues long. The CDR3 sequence: CASSFSLESPLHF. The CDR3 region has the DNA TGTGCCAGCAGTTTTAGTTTGGAGTCACCCCTCCACTTT.

The V gene is TRBV7-2, the J gene TRBJ2-3, with 8 bases that match TRBD2. This CDR3 region has 17 residues. V dropped 5 bases and J dropped 2; count of bases not matched to a gene: 12. CDR1 is SGHTA, CDR2 FQGNSA, per germline. The CDR3 is CASSAFFAGGITDTQYF. CDR3 in DNA: TGTGCCAGCAGCGCCTTCTTCGCGGGGGGAATCACAGATACGCAGTATTTT.

The rearrangement uses TRBV19 and TRBJ1-5, with 11 bases fitting TRBD1. The CDR3 covers 17 residues. Germline CDR1 LNHDA, CDR2 SQIVND (reference sequence). Trimming at V came to 4 bases and at J to 1 base, leaving 6 bases not matched to a gene. The CDR3 reads CASSRTGGSISNQPQHF. CDR3 DNA: TGTGCCAGTAGTAGGACAGGGGGCTCCATCAGCAATCAGCCCCAGCATTTT.

The chain combines TRBV5-1 with TRBJ2-2; no definite D call. The CDR3 loop spans 15 amino acids. Germline V gene data show CDR1 as SGHRS and CDR2 as YFSETQ. V lost 0 bases, J lost 0 bases, and 6 bases lay in between. The CDR3 spells CASSLGRANTGELFF. In DNA, the CDR3 is TGCGCCAGCAGCTTGGGACGGGCGAACACCGGGGAGCTGTTTTTT.